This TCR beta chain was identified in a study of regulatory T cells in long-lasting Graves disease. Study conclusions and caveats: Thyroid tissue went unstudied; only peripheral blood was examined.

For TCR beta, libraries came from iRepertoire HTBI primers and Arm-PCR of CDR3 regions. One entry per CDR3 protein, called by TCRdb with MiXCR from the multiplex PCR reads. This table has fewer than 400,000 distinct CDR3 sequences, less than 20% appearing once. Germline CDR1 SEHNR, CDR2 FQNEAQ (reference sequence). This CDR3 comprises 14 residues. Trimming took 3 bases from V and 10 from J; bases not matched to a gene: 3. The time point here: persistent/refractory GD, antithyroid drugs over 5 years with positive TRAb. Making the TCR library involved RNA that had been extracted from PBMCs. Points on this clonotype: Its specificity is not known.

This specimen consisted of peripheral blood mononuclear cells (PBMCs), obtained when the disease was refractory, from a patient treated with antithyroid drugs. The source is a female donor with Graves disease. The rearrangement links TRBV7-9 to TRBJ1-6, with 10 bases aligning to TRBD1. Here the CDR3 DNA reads TGTGCCAGCAGCTTGGGACAGGGGAAATCACCCCTCCACTTT. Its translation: CASSLGQGKSPLHF. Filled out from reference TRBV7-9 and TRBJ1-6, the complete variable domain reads DTGVSQNPRHKITKRGQNVTFRCDPISEHNRLYWYRQTLGQGPEFLTYFQNEAQLEKSRLLSDRFSAERPKGSFSTLEIQRTEQGDSAMYLCASSLGQGKSPLHFGNGTRLTVT.